The rows below give T cell receptor beta chains drawn from one sample of a study of T cells in Graves' hyperthyroidism and ophthalmopathy. MiXCR was run by TCRdb on the multiplex PCR reads, yielding one entry per CDR3 protein. The sample has about 350,000 distinct CDR3 sequences, around 14% seen once. Source material: blood. These receptors all come from a woman in her 30s with Graves' hyperthyroidism. CDR3s include the opening cysteine and the closing phenylalanine or tryptophan. Fields, in order: V gene, clone size, J gene, D gene, CDR3 DNA, CDR3 protein. The D gene is left open where the match is weak. A clone size is listed for some rows: how often the clone was seen (once, few, many), or a class if it is expanded.

>TRBV6-1|many|TRBJ2-7|TRBD1
TGTGCCAGCAGTGAAAAAGGAGGAACAGGGGGGCACGAGCAGTACTTC
CASSEKGGTGGHEQYF
>TRBV27|many|TRBJ2-7|TRBD1
TGTGCCAGCAGTTTACTAGGGACAGGTCCCTACTACGAGCAGTACTTC
CASSLLGTGPYYEQYF
>TRBV30|many|TRBJ2-5|.
TGTGCCTGGAGTGTGCTGGGGGGTGAGACCCAGTACTTC
CAWSVLGGETQYF
>TRBV12-3/TRBV12-4|many|TRBJ1-2|TRBD1
TGTGCCAGCAGTCGACAGGGAGACTACACCTTC
CASSRQGDYTF
>TRBV12-3/TRBV12-4|many|TRBJ2-2|.
TGTGCCAGCAGCAGTGATCGGGAGCTGTTTTTT
CASSSDRELFF
>TRBV7-8|.|TRBJ1-1|TRBD1
TGTGCCAGCAGCTTCGACAGGGTCGGTGAAGCTTTCTTT
CASSFDRVGEAFF
>TRBV10-3|many|TRBJ2-3|.
TGTGCCACCAGGAACGGGCAAGGGACCACAGATACGCAGTATTTT
CATRNGQGTTDTQYF
>TRBV28|many|TRBJ2-1|TRBD2
TGTGCCAGCAGTTTCTCTAGCGGGACCGTTATCTCCTACAATGAGCAGTTCTTC
CASSFSSGTVISYNEQFF
>TRBV6-1|many|TRBJ1-2|.
TGTGCCAGCAGTTACCTCAGGGAGGGGTATGGCTACACCTTC
CASSYLREGYGYTF
>TRBV20-1|.|TRBJ1-5|TRBD1
TGCAGTGCGGGGACAGTTCACAATCAGCCCCAGCATTTT
CSAGTVHNQPQHF
>TRBV30|.|TRBJ1-3|TRBD1
TGTGCCGGCGGACAGGGGAACTCTGGAAACACCATATATTTT
CAGGQGNSGNTIYF
>TRBV19|many|TRBJ1-2|TRBD1
TGTGCCAGCCGATTCGCCCGGGACAGGCGCAGTGGTGGCTACACCTTC
CASRFARDRRSGGYTF
>TRBV5-4|few|TRBJ2-3|TRBD1
TGTGCCAGCAGCGGGGGGACAGGGAGTAGCACAGATACGCAGTATTTT
CASSGGTGSSTDTQYF
>TRBV4-1|few|TRBJ1-4|.
TGCGCCAGCAGCCAAGATGGGGGCGCGGTTAATGAAAAACTGTTTTTT
CASSQDGGAVNEKLFF
>TRBV28|many|TRBJ1-3|.
TGTGCCAGCAGCTCGTCCGAGGGAGGGACTGGAAACACCATATATTTT
CASSSSEGGTGNTIYF
>TRBV6-1|few|TRBJ2-7|.
TGTGCCAGCAGTTATACCTTCACCCGGGCCGAGAAGCGCTCCTACGAGCAGTACTTC
CASSYTFTRAEKRSYEQYF
>TRBV19|few|TRBJ2-1|TRBD2
TGTGCCAGTAGTACGTCGGGAGGGAATGAGCAGTTCTTC
CASSTSGGNEQFF
>TRBV19|few|TRBJ1-5|.
TGTGCCAGTAGTATAGTGCGGACGGGGAGTCAGCCCCAGCATTTT
CASSIVRTGSQPQHF
>TRBV29-1|many|TRBJ1-1|.
TGCAGCGCTGTAGGTTATAGGGAAGCTTTCTTT
CSAVGYREAFF
>TRBV27|few|TRBJ1-5|.
TGTGCCAGCAGTTCCGCGGATTCTGGGCCCCAGCATTTT
CASSSADSGPQHF
>TRBV25-1|.|TRBJ2-3|TRBD2
TGTGCCAGCAGTGAAGAGGGACTTCTAGCGGGAGGAACAGATACGCAGTATTTT
CASSEEGLLAGGTDTQYF
>TRBV12-3/TRBV12-4|.|TRBJ2-2|.
TGTGCCAGCAGTTTGGTGTGGACCGGGGGGGAGCTGTTTTTT
CASSLVWTGGELFF
>TRBV7-9|.|TRBJ2-1|.
TGTGCCAGCAGCTCCGGCCGAACTAGATACGCCGGGTACAATGAGCAGTTCTTC
CASSSGRTRYAGYNEQFF
>TRBV28|many|TRBJ2-7|.
TGTGCCAGCAGGGGCCAGGACCCTTGGGAGCAGTACTTC
CASRGQDPWEQYF
>TRBV28|few|TRBJ2-4|TRBD2
TGTGCCAGCAGTTTAGGGGGACTAGCGGGAGAGAAAAACATTCAGTACTTC
CASSLGGLAGEKNIQYF
>TRBV5-6|few|TRBJ1-3|TRBD1
TGTGCCAGCAGCGACAGGGTCAGCTCTGGAAACACCATATATTTT
CASSDRVSSGNTIYF
>TRBV6-1|many|TRBJ1-1|.
TGTGCCAGCAGGTCGTTGACGGCGGTTGCTGAAGCTTTCTTT
CASRSLTAVAEAFF
>TRBV28|many|TRBJ2-6|TRBD1
TGTGCCAGCAGTAGAGGAGCACAGGGGATCCTTGGGGCCAACGTCCTGACTTTC
CASSRGAQGILGANVLTF
>TRBV7-8|.|TRBJ2-2|.
TGTGCCAGCAGCTTAGCGCGGTCGTCATCGAACACCGGGGAGCTGTTTTTT
CASSLARSSSNTGELFF
>TRBV19|.|TRBJ2-7|.
TGTGCCAGTAGTGCGGGGTATGAGTACGAGCAGTACTTC
CASSAGYEYEQYF
>TRBV9|.|TRBJ2-3|.
TGTGCCAGCAGCGTAGTCAGTAGCACAGATACGCAGTATTTT
CASSVVSSTDTQYF
>TRBV6-1|many|TRBJ1-5|.
TGTGCCAGCAGGACGGGACCTTGGAACAATCAGCCCCAGCATTTT
CASRTGPWNNQPQHF
>TRBV20-1|many|TRBJ2-2|.
TGCAGTGCTAGGAAGGGTACCACCGGGGAGCTGTTTTTT
CSARKGTTGELFF
>TRBV7-2|.|TRBJ2-7|.
TGTGCCAGCAGCTTTTGGGACGGCTACGAGCAGTACTTC
CASSFWDGYEQYF
>TRBV20-1|.|TRBJ2-7|.
TGCAGTGTCACAGAGCGGGCAGGGTCAACGATCGAGCAGTACTTC
CSVTERAGSTIEQYF
>TRBV6-2/TRBV6-3|.|TRBJ1-5|.
TGTGCCAGCAGTTACCGCCCTCGCCTGCCCCAGCATTTT
CASSYRPRLPQHF
>TRBV3-1|many|TRBJ1-1|.
TGTGCCAGCAGCCAAAGACAGCAGAACACTGAAGCTTTCTTT
CASSQRQQNTEAFF
>TRBV7-8|few|TRBJ2-6|.
TGTGCCAGCAGCCCGCAGGGCTTTGGGGCCAACGTCCTGACTTTC
CASSPQGFGANVLTF
>TRBV27|many|TRBJ2-6|.
TGTGCCAGCAGTCCTGTAGTAGAGGGGGCCAACGTCCTGACTTTC
CASSPVVEGANVLTF
>TRBV3-1|few|TRBJ2-7|.
TGTGCCAGCAGTCGAAAAGGAAGCTACGAGCAGTACTTC
CASSRKGSYEQYF
>TRBV5-1|few|TRBJ2-5|.
TGCGCCAGCAGGAATCGGGGAGGTAATAAAGAGACCCAGTACTTC
CASRNRGGNKETQYF
>TRBV5-1|.|TRBJ2-3|TRBD2
TGCGCCAGCAGCCCGATGATTAGGGGCGGGAGGACAGATACGCAGTATTTT
CASSPMIRGGRTDTQYF
>TRBV11-2|.|TRBJ2-1|.
TGTGCCAGCAGCTTAGTCGGGGGCGCGGGTCTCAATGAGCAGTTCTTC
CASSLVGGAGLNEQFF
>TRBV7-2|many|TRBJ1-3|.
TGTGCCAGCAGCCGGGACCTTAGCCGAAACACCATATATTTT
CASSRDLSRNTIYF
>TRBV19|few|TRBJ1-1|.
TGTGCCAGTACTCAATTGGGGTCGGCGGAAGCTTTCTTT
CASTQLGSAEAFF